This T cell receptor (beta chain) was sequenced during a study of T cell changes during pregnancy in multiple sclerosis. Data came from immunoSEQ multiplex PCR; TCRdb stores just in-frame clones and leaves some out. The sample records just under 65,000 clones, 91% being singletons. Per the germline V gene, CDR1 is MNHNS and CDR2 is SASEGT. Trimming pared 6 bases from V and 1 base from J, leaving 12 bases between. This CDR3 contains 14 residues. This sequence joins TRBV6-1 and TRBJ1-1, with unresolved D. This TCR derives from a female donor in good health, enrolled as a control in a pregnancy study. The specimen was peripheral blood, collected in the third trimester of pregnancy. The CDR3 protein is CASRTLGGNTEAFF. The CDR3 nucleotides read TGTGCCAGCAGGACACTAGGAGGGAACACTGAAGCTTTCTTT.